These 6 T cell receptor beta chains came from one sample sequenced in a study of blood T cell repertoires in COVID-19. Clones were read by immunoSEQ multiplex PCR, and TCRdb kept only the in-frame ones, dropping some. The table includes 25,000 to 30,000 clones, 70% to 90% detected once. Sequenced sample: peripheral blood. These receptors all stem from an elderly woman with COVID-19, enrolled during active disease.

The rearrangement links TRBV11-2 to TRBJ2-3; tentatively, D is TRBD2 (7 bases). V was pared by 5 bases and J by 5 bases, with 20 bases between. CDR3 length equals 16 residues. Per germline, CDR1 SGHAT and CDR2 FQNNGV. The CDR3 DNA is TGTGCCAGCAGCCCATTAAGCGGGGACACACGAGATACGCAGTATTTT. Its protein product is CASSPLSGDTRDTQYF.

This chain uses TRBV5-6 with TRBJ2-7; 7 positions match TRBD2. CDR1 and CDR2 (germline): SGHDT, YYEEEE. V was pared by 3 bases and J by 7 bases, with 10 bases of the junction left unmatched. CDR3 length: 14 amino acids. CDR3 region: CASSSLREAKEQYF. The DNA of the CDR3 is TGTGCCAGCAGCTCCCTCCGGGAGGCGAAGGAGCAGTACTTC.

The gene calls are TRBV6-5 and TRBJ2-5, with D uncertain. Germline V gives CDR1 MNHEY, CDR2 SVGAGI. This CDR3 spans 11 amino acids. Trimming cost V 2 bases and J 10 bases, with 8 bases left between them. For the CDR3, the DNA is TGTGCCAGCAGTTACGGTAGAGACCAGTACTTC. This gives the protein CASSYGRDQYF.

V gene TRBV7-8 combines with J gene TRBJ1-5, with unresolved D. Trimming stripped 4 bases from V and 7 bases from J, with 20 bases between. This CDR3 contains 16 residues. Germline CDR1 reads SGHVS; CDR2 reads FQNEAQ. The CDR3 coding sequence is TGTGCCAGCAGCTCAAGACTAGGGAAGGGAAACCAGCCCCAGCATTTT. Its translation is CASSSRLGKGNQPQHF.

This clone was picked up one time. The chain has TRBV7-6 and TRBJ2-5; 11 nucleotides agree with TRBD1. Germline CDR1 reads SGHVS; CDR2 reads FNYEAQ. The CDR3 is made up of 16 amino acids. J was trimmed by 2 bases and V by 3 bases; bases with no gene match: 5. The CDR3, as DNA: TGTGCCAGCAGCTTGTCCGGGACAGGGGGACAAGAGACCCAGTACTTC. This encodes CASSLSGTGGQETQYF.

The CDR3 DNA follows: TGTGCCAGCAGCCAAATGGTCGGGGTTGTAGCGGGGGGCTACAATGAGCAGTTCTTC. Translated: CASSQMVGVVAGGYNEQFF. The V and J genes are TRBV3-1 (or the pseudogene TRBV3-2) and TRBJ2-1; TRBD2 agrees at 10 bases. The V segment lost 2 bases and the J segment 3 bases; nucleotides outside the gene matches: 13. The CDR3 runs 19 residues. The V gene's germline CDR1 is LGHDT and CDR2 YNNKEL (reference sequence).